These T cell receptor beta chains were read from a single sample in a study of T cell changes during pregnancy in multiple sclerosis. Produced via immunoSEQ multiplex PCR; TCRdb's table is partial and in-frame only. The table lists about 62,000 clones, around 93% of them singletons. Material: peripheral blood, obtained in the second trimester of pregnancy. Receptors were obtained from a female donor in good health, enrolled as a control in a pregnancy study. CDR3s include the opening cysteine and the closing phenylalanine or tryptophan. A D gene is named only where the DNA matches it firmly. Clone size is not always given. Where it is, it says once, few, many or a class for expanded clones.

>TRBV2|TRBJ2-1|TRBD1|once
CASSAGQGVWNEQFF
TGTGCCAGCTCCGCCGGACAGGGGGTCTGGAATGAGCAGTTCTTC
>TRBV6-4|TRBJ2-1|TRBD2|few
CASSDSNSGSYNEQFF
TGTGCCAGCAGTGACTCGAATAGCGGGTCCTACAATGAGCAGTTCTTC
>TRBV2|TRBJ2-3|TRBD1|once
CASVRQGGTDTQYF
TGTGCCAGCGTAAGACAGGGGGGCACAGATACGCAGTATTTT
>TRBV11-2|TRBJ1-2|TRBD1|NA
CASRGYRGSSYGYTF
TGTGCCAGCAGGGGATACAGGGGGAGTTCCTATGGCTACACCTTC
>TRBV4-1|TRBJ2-1|NA|NA
CACGQNNEQFF
TGCGCCTGCGGACAGAACAATGAGCAGTTCTTC
>TRBV27|TRBJ1-1|NA|NA
CASSFSSDTEAFF
TGTGCCAGCAGTTTTTCGTCAGACACTGAAGCTTTCTTT
>TRBV7-8|TRBJ2-1|NA|NA
CASSQPAGNYNEQFF
TGTGCCAGCAGCCAGCCCGCAGGGAACTACAATGAGCAGTTCTTC
>TRBV7-6|TRBJ2-7|TRBD1|NA
CASSLGTGSYEQYF
TGTGCCAGCAGCTTAGGGACAGGGTCTTACGAGCAGTACTTC
>TRBV19|TRBJ2-2|TRBD2|NA
CASSRPTSGRVVTGELFF
TGTGCCAGTAGTAGACCTACTAGCGGGAGGGTAGTTACCGGGGAGCTGTTTTTT
>TRBV11-2|TRBJ2-5|NA|NA
CASSLTALQETQYF
TGTGCCAGCAGCTTGACAGCTCTTCAAGAGACCCAGTACTTC